Following are 11 T cell receptor beta chains from one sample sequenced in a study of vaccination and CD4 T cells after COVID-19. Which antigens these TCRs recognize remains unknown. The treatment: approximately nine-day PBMC culture with coronavirus spike peptide pools or control peptides (ViraFEST assay). During the years 2011-2018, before the COVID-19 pandemic, the unexposed donor's CD4+ T cells were collected. Sequencing of the DNA from cultured CD4+ T cells was carried out with the Oncomine TCR Beta short-read assay. TCRdb analysed the PCR reads with MiXCR anew, one entry per CDR3 protein. The sample lists around 7,800 distinct CDR3 sequences, approximately 60% occurring once. Sequenced: CD4+ T cells from blood, cultured in vitro. These receptors originate from a human donor in good health.

The chain has TRBV6-1 and TRBJ1-5; tentative D call: TRBD1 (6 bases). The CDR3 totals 16 residues. Trimming took off 1 base at V and 0 bases at J, with 10 bases between the two ends. Germline assignment: CDR1 MNHNS and CDR2 SASEGT. CDR3 DNA: TGTGCCAGCAGTGAAGGGACAGTATATAGCAATCAGCCCCAGCATTTT. This encodes CASSEGTVYSNQPQHF.

The rearrangement links TRBV27 to TRBJ2-2; 8 nucleotides match TRBD2. CDR3 length equals 17 residues. V trimming: 4 bases; J trimming: 2 bases; junction bases outside the gene matches: 9. Germline assignment: CDR1 MNHEY and CDR2 SMNVEV (reference sequence). The CDR3 region has the DNA TGTGCCAGCAGTTGGGGCGGGGGGCCTCAAAACACCGGGGAGCTGTTTTTT. As protein: CASSWGGGPQNTGELFF.

The chain couples TRBV2 to TRBJ2-3; TRBD2 matches 10 bases. J was trimmed by 4 bases and V by 0 bases; bases with no gene match: 13. Germline assignment: CDR1 SNHLY and CDR2 FYNNEI. The CDR3 length is 19 residues. CDR3: CASSEARASGGWVADTQYF. The CDR3, as DNA: TGTGCCAGCAGTGAAGCCCGGGCTAGCGGGGGTTGGGTGGCAGATACGCAGTATTTT.

The V call is TRBV15, the J call TRBJ1-6; perhaps TRBD1 as D (5 bases). V was shortened by 2 bases and J by 7 bases, with 9 bases between the two germline ends. This CDR3 comprises 14 residues. Germline assignment: CDR1 LNHNV and CDR2 YYDKDF (reference sequence). CDR3 region: CATSRQGENSPLHF. CDR3 in DNA: TGTGCCACCAGCAGACAGGGAGAGAATTCACCCCTCCACTTT. Full variable domain (outside the CDR3, taken from reference TRBV15 and TRBJ1-6): DAMVIQNPRYQVTQFGKPVTLSCSQTLNHNVMYWYQQKSSQAPKLLFHYYDKDFNNEADTPDNFQSRRPNTSFCFLDIRSPGLGDTAMYLCATSRQGENSPLHFGNGTRLTVT.

This clonotype was counted a few times. The chain carries TRBV6-2 or TRBV6-3 and TRBJ2-7; 7 bases match TRBD1. In germline, CDR1 is MNHEY, CDR2 SVGEGT. CDR3 size: 15 residues. J was trimmed by 4 bases and V by 7 bases; bases with no gene match: 13. CDR3 DNA sequence: TGTGCCAGCAAAGAAAACTCAGGGGGAAGTTACGAGCAGTACTTC. Protein product: CASKENSGGSYEQYF.

Only a few counts were recorded for this clonotype. The gene calls are TRBV20-1 and TRBJ1-1; possible D gene TRBD1, 5 bases. The CDR3 runs 12 residues. Germline CDR1 is DFQATT and CDR2 is SNEGSKA (reference sequence). With 5 bases removed from V and 10 bases from J, the gap between germline ends came to 17 bases. CDR3 protein: CSASDKGRGAFF. DNA of the CDR3: TGCAGTGCTTCGGACAAGGGCCGGGGAGCTTTCTTT.

This clonotype has only a few counts. This chain links TRBV27 with TRBJ2-2, with 7 bases lining up with TRBD2. Germline V gene sequence: CDR1 MNHEY, CDR2 SMNVEV (reference sequence). This CDR3 spans 15 amino acids. V shed 7 bases and J 4 bases; nucleotides not matched to a gene: 9. The CDR3 DNA follows: TGTGCCAGCAAAGGGGAGGGCGGTGGCACCGGGGAGCTGTTTTTT. Protein: CASKGEGGGTGELFF.

This chain links TRBV2 with TRBJ2-2; a possible D gene is TRBD1 (5 bases). Germline CDR1 SNHLY, CDR2 FYNNEI. The germline V and J ends were trimmed by 6 bases and 3 bases, with 8 bases remaining between them. The CDR3 totals 13 residues. CDR3 sequence: CASRETDTGELFF. The CDR3 nucleotides are TGTGCCAGCAGAGAGACAGACACCGGGGAGCTGTTTTTT.

The chain recombines TRBV30 with TRBJ1-1; 7 bases fit TRBD1. Germline values: CDR1 GTSNPN, CDR2 SVGIG (reference sequence). The junction had 4 bases not matched to a gene; V was cut back by 5 bases and J by 4 bases. This CDR3 has 12 residues. CDR3 region: CAWSSGGTEAFF. The CDR3 DNA reads as TGTGCCTGGTCGTCAGGGGGCACTGAAGCTTTCTTT.

V usage is TRBV15 and J usage is TRBJ1-5, with D tentatively TRBD1 (5 bases). Looked up from germline, CDR1 is LNHNV and CDR2 is YYDKDF (reference sequence). The V gene lost 0 bases and the J gene lost 5 bases, with 14 bases spanning the gap. The CDR3 covers 16 residues. The CDR3 reads CATSRDRAGRHQPQHF. The CDR3 nucleotides read TGTGCCACCAGCAGAGATCGGGCAGGGAGGCATCAGCCCCAGCATTTT.

This clonotype appeared a few times. This sequence joins TRBV20-1 and TRBJ1-2, with 9 bases that match TRBD1. The length of the CDR3 is 12 residues. V was clipped by 6 bases and J by 5 bases; unmatched bases: 4. Germline-derived CDR1 and CDR2 are DFQATT and SNEGSKA (reference sequence). The CDR3 sequence: CSASGTGYGYTF. CDR3 DNA: TGCAGTGCCTCCGGGACAGGGTATGGCTACACCTTC.